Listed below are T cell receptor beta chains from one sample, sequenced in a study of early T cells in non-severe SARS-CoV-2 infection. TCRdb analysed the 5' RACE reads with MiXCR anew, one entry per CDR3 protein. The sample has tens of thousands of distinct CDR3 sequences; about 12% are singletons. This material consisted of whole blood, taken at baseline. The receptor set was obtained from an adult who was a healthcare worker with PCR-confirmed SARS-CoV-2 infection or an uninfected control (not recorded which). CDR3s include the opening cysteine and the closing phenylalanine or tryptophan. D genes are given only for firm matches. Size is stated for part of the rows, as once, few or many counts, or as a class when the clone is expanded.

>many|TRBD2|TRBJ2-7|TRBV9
TGTGCCAGCAGCGAGGGACCTAGCGGGGGGTACGAGCAGTACTTC
CASSEGPSGGYEQYF
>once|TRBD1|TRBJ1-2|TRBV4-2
TGTGCCAGCAGTCAACGGGACAGGGGAGGCTACACCTTC
CASSQRDRGGYTF
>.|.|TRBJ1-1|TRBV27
TGTGCCAGCAGTTTAGTCCCCATGAACACTGAAGCTTTCTTT
CASSLVPMNTEAFF
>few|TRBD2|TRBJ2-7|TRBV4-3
TGCGCCAGCAGCCAAGAAGTATTATGGCGGGGGGTTTACGAGCAGTACTTC
CASSQEVLWRGVYEQYF
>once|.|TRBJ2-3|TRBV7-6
TGTGCCAGCGGAACAGGCACCCGCACAGATACGCAGTATTTT
CASGTGTRTDTQYF
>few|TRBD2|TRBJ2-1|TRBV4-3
TGCGCCAGCAGCCGCGGGAGCTCCTACAATGAGCAGTTCTTC
CASSRGSSYNEQFF
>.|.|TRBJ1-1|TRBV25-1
TGTGCCAGCAGTGTGAAGGACAAATGGATGAACACTGAAGCTTTCTTT
CASSVKDKWMNTEAFF
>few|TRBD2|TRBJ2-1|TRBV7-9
TGTGCCAGCAGTCAGAGCGGGGGTGAGCAGTTCTTC
CASSQSGGEQFF
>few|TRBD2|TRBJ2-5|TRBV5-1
TGCGCCAGCAGCTTGCTTACTAGCGGGGGCCAAGAGACCCAGTACTTC
CASSLLTSGGQETQYF
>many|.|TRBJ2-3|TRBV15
TGTGCCACCAGCCCAACCTTGCAGGGTTCAGATACGCAGTATTTT
CATSPTLQGSDTQYF
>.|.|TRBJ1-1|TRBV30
TGTGCCTGGAGTGAACTCGGACTGAAGAACACTGAAGCTTTCTTT
CAWSELGLKNTEAFF
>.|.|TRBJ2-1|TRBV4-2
TGTGCCAGCAGCCATGAGAAGGACCCTTACAATGAGCAGTTCTTC
CASSHEKDPYNEQFF
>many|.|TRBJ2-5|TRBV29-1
TGCAGCGTTGAAGTCACACAAGAGTGGGAGACCCAGTACTTC
CSVEVTQEWETQYF
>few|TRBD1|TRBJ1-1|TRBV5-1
TGCGCCAGCAGCTTTGAGGGGGCGGACCGCGGAGCTTTCTTT
CASSFEGADRGAFF
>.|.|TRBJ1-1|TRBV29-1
TGCAGCGTTGGCTTCCGGGTTGGGACTGAAGCTTTCTTT
CSVGFRVGTEAFF
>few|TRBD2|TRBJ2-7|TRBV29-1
TGCAGCGTTGGGAGGGCTAGCGGGCCCTACGAGCAGTACTTC
CSVGRASGPYEQYF
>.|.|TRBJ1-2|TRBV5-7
TGTGCCAGCAGCCCGTCGGGGACAATTTATGGCTACACCTTC
CASSPSGTIYGYTF
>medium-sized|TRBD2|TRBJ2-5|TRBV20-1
TGCAGTGCTAGAGATGGGACTAGCGGACTCCAAGAGACCCAGTACTTC
CSARDGTSGLQETQYF
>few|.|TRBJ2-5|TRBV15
TGTGCCACCAGCAGAGATACCGGGGTAGGCGAGACCCAGTACTTC
CATSRDTGVGETQYF
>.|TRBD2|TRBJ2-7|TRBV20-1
TGCAGTGCTGCTAGCGGGTCTAGCTCCTACGAGCAGTACTTC
CSAASGSSSYEQYF
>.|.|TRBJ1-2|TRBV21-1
TGTGCCAGCAGCCCCCGGTGGACAGGGGGAACGGATGGCTACACCTTC
CASSPRWTGGTDGYTF
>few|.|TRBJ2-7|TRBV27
TGTGCCAGCAGCCCCCGATGGGGCCGCTCCTACGAGCAGTACTTC
CASSPRWGRSYEQYF
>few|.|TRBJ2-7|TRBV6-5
TGTGCCAGCAGTTCCCAGGGAGGCTCCTACGAGCAGTACTTC
CASSSQGGSYEQYF
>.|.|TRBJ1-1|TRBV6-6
TGTGCCAGCAGCACGACAGTGAACACTGAAGCTTTCTTT
CASSTTVNTEAFF
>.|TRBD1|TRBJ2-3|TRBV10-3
TGTGCCATCAGTGGTTCTCAGGGGGCTTCCACAGATACGCAGTATTTT
CAISGSQGASTDTQYF
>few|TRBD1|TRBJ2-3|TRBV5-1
TGCGCCAGCAGCTTAGGGACAGGGAACACAGATACGCAGTATTTT
CASSLGTGNTDTQYF
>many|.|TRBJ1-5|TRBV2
TGTGCCAGCAGTGTTTCTTCGGGGGGTCAGCCCCAGCATTTT
CASSVSSGGQPQHF
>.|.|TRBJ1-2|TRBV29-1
TGCAGCGCTGGTAGGCTGCTCACAGATGGCTACACCTTC
CSAGRLLTDGYTF
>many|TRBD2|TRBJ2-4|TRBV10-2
TGCGCCAGCACCGAGACTAGCGGGACAAAAAACATTCAGTACTTC
CASTETSGTKNIQYF
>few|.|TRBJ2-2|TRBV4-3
TGCGCCAGCAGCCGGACAGTGACGGCCGGGGAGCTGTTTTTT
CASSRTVTAGELFF
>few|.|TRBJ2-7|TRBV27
TGTGCCAGCAGTTCAATAGCGAGAGTGAGGGAGCAGTACTTC
CASSSIARVREQYF
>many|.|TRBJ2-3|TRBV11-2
TGTGCCAGCGGGGCGCCAGCGGTGAGCACAGATACGCAGTATTTT
CASGAPAVSTDTQYF
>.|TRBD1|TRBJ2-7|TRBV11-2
TGTGCCAGCAGCCCCGGGACAGGGTACTACGAGCAGTACTTC
CASSPGTGYYEQYF
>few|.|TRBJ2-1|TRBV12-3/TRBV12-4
TGTGCCAGCAGCATTGGGGGGAGAGGGGGCAATGAGCAGTTCTTC
CASSIGGRGGNEQFF
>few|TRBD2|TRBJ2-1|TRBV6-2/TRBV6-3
TGTGCCAGCAGGATGGTACTAGCGGGAGATGAGCAGTTCTTC
CASRMVLAGDEQFF
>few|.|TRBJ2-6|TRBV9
TGTGCCAGCAGCGTAGGAGGGCAGGGGGCCAACGTCCTGACTTTC
CASSVGGQGANVLTF
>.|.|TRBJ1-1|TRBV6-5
TGTGCCAGCAGTCCTATAACACGGGGGAACACTGAAGCTTTCTTT
CASSPITRGNTEAFF
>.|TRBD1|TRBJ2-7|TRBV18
TGTGCCAGCTCACCACCGGACAGGGACAAATACGAGCAGTACTTC
CASSPPDRDKYEQYF
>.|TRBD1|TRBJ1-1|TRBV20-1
TGCAGTGCTAGGATCTTTCCTAGGGACAGGGATGAAGCTTTCTTT
CSARIFPRDRDEAFF
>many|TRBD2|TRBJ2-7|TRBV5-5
TGTGCCAGCAGCCCCCTGGGACTAGCGGGAGGTCGGGAGCAGTACTTC
CASSPLGLAGGREQYF
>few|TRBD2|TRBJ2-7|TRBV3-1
TGTGCCAGCAGCCAAGGAAGGGTTGGGACTAGTGGCTACGAGCAGTACTTC
CASSQGRVGTSGYEQYF
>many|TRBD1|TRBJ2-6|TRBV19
TGTGCCAGTAGTACGCAGGGGGCTGGGGCCAACGTCCTGACTTTC
CASSTQGAGANVLTF
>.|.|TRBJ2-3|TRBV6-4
TGTGCCAGCAGTGACTCCGTCACAGATACGCAGTATTTT
CASSDSVTDTQYF
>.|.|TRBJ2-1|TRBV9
TGTGCCAGCAGCACAAGCAGGGGCTCCTACAATGAGCAGTTCTTC
CASSTSRGSYNEQFF
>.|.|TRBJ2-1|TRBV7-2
TGTGCCAGCAGCCAAAACCCCTACAATGAGCAGTTCTTC
CASSQNPYNEQFF
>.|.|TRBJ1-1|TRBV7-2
TGTGCCAGCAGCTTAGAACGGCAGGACCCTGGAGCTTTCTTT
CASSLERQDPGAFF